This passage covers 22 T cell receptor beta chains from one sample sequenced in a study of cytomegalovirus exposure and HLA in healthy donors. Use of 60 Vbeta and 13 Jbeta primers characterized the PCR. Only in-frame clones appear in the TCRdb table, and some are missing; sequencing was by immunoSEQ multiplex PCR. The top ten clones hold roughly 1.6% of a sample with around 190,000 clones, around 77% of them seen once. The sequenced sample consisted of PBMCs. Every receptor here comes from a woman in her late teens or twenties in good health and CMV-seronegative.

The chain combines TRBV5-6 with TRBJ1-5; 9 positions match TRBD1. CDR1 is SGHDT and CDR2 is YYEEEE in the germline V gene. With V trimmed by 4 bases and J by 1 base, 3 bases remained unmatched. The length of the CDR3 is 15 residues. CDR3 sequence reads: CASSPGTGSNQPQHF. The CDR3 DNA sequence: TGTGCCAGCAGCCCAGGGACAGGGAGCAATCAGCCCCAGCATTTT.

The rearrangement links TRBV6-6 to TRBJ2-1; 13 nucleotides agree with TRBD2. Per germline, CDR1 MNHNY and CDR2 SVGAGI (reference sequence). The CDR3 is 15 residues long. Germline trimming cut 6 bases from V and 11 bases from J; bases unmatched to any gene: 10. The CDR3 protein is CASRRTSGGLLQQFF. The CDR3 DNA is TGTGCCAGCAGAAGGACTAGCGGGGGCCTCCTACAGCAGTTCTTC.

The chain has TRBV2 and TRBJ2-5; D possibly corresponds to TRBD1 (5 bases). The V end lost 7 bases, the J end lost 2 bases, and 11 bases lay between the germline ends. The germline V gene encodes CDR1 SNHLY and CDR2 FYNNEI. CDR3 length: 13 amino acids. The CDR3 region is CASNRQRQETQYF. The CDR3 DNA follows: TGTGCCAGCAATCGACAGAGGCAAGAGACCCAGTACTTC.

This clone was seen once. The rearrangement joins TRBV4-2 to TRBJ2-7, with D hard to call. The ends were cut back, 0 bases at V and 4 bases at J, with 13 bases in the middle. Germline CDR1 is LGHNA and CDR2 is YNFKEQ. This CDR3 is 15 amino acids long. CDR3 in amino acids: CASSQEFLVVYEQYF. The CDR3 DNA is TGTGCCAGCAGCCAAGAGTTCCTAGTTGTATACGAGCAGTACTTC.

The J gene is TRBJ2-3, the V gene TRBV9; 9 nucleotides line up with TRBD2. This CDR3 is built from 16 residues. V trimming: 4 bases; J trimming: 4 bases; junction bases outside the gene matches: 10. Germline CDR1 reads SGDLS; CDR2 reads YYNGEE. The CDR3 loop reads CASSPLAGWESDTQYF. In DNA form, the CDR3 reads TGTGCCAGCAGCCCTCTAGCGGGATGGGAATCAGATACGCAGTATTTT.

CDR3 protein: CASSQTGLAGGPDTGELFF. The CDR3 DNA is TGCGCCAGCAGCCAAACCGGACTAGCGGGAGGGCCCGACACCGGGGAGCTGTTTTTT. The gene calls are TRBV4-3 and TRBJ2-2; TRBD2 matches 15 bases. The germline V gene encodes CDR1 LGHNA and CDR2 YSLEER. The V segment lost 2 bases and the J segment 3 bases; nucleotides outside the gene matches: 7. The CDR3 loop spans 19 amino acids.

J is TRBJ1-6 and V is TRBV25-1; D not certain. The CDR3 consists of 13 residues. V shed 6 bases and J shed 4 bases, with 7 bases lying between them. CDR1 is MGHDK, CDR2 SYGVNS, per germline. CDR3 residues: CASRGRYNSPLHF. In nucleotides, the CDR3 is TGTGCCAGCAGAGGCAGGTATAATTCACCCCTCCACTTT.

V gene TRBV27 combines with J gene TRBJ2-7, with 9 bases matching TRBD1. The CDR3 loop spans 14 amino acids. Germline CDR1 and CDR2: MNHEY and SMNVEV (reference sequence). V shed 5 bases, J shed 7 bases, and the junction held 9 bases outside the gene matches. For the CDR3, the DNA is TGTGCCAGCAGTGGATGGGACAGGGTGGGGGAGCAGTACTTC. Protein product: CASSGWDRVGEQYF.

The V call is TRBV29-1, the J call TRBJ1-1; D remains unclear. This CDR3 spans 12 amino acids. CDR1 is SQVTM, CDR2 ANQGSEA, per germline. V lost 4 bases, J lost 9 bases, and 15 bases lay in between. DNA for the CDR3: TGCAGCGTTGTTTCTAGAACTGTTAAAGCTTTCTTT. Protein sequence: CSVVSRTVKAFF.

The V call is TRBV27, the J call TRBJ1-4; 7 bases match TRBD1. This CDR3 is built from 16 residues. The germline gives CDR1 MNHEY, CDR2 SMNVEV (reference sequence). Losses at the gene ends were 10 bases for V and 0 bases for J; bases not matched to a gene: 11. CDR3 protein: CATADRPDPTNEKLFF. The CDR3 bases are TGTGCCACCGCGGACAGGCCCGATCCAACTAATGAAAAACTGTTTTTT.

The V and J genes are TRBV28 and TRBJ2-3; 14 nucleotides agree with TRBD2. With 3 bases clipped from V and 3 bases from J, the junction kept 11 bases outside the gene matches. The CDR3 length is 19 residues. CDR1 is MDHEN, CDR2 SYDVKM, per germline. The CDR3 DNA is TGTGCCAGCAGTTTCCCTCGTGGGACTAGCGGGAGTGAGACAGATACGCAGTATTTT. It specifies CASSFPRGTSGSETDTQYF.

The V and J genes are TRBV6-1 and TRBJ1-2, with a possible D match to TRBD1 (5 bases). The CDR3 is 14 amino acids. CDR1 is MNHNS and CDR2 is SASEGT in the germline V gene. Deletions cut 2 bases from V and 0 bases from J, with 7 bases between. CDR3 sequence (DNA): TGTGCCAGCAGTGAAACAGGAACTAACTATGGCTACACCTTC. Amino acid sequence: CASSETGTNYGYTF.

The table lists this clone with a few counts. The chain carries TRBV28 and TRBJ1-3; TRBD1 is a possible D gene (6 bases). Germline assignment: CDR1 MDHEN and CDR2 SYDVKM. This CDR3 contains 14 residues. Trimming left V 7 bases short and J 0 bases short, with 10 bases between. CDR3 bases: TGTGCCAGCACGACAGGAGACTCTGGAAACACCATATATTTT. Its translation is CASTTGDSGNTIYF.

This chain links TRBV18 with TRBJ2-7; 7 bases agree with TRBD1. The CDR3 covers 14 residues. V shed 4 bases and J 3 bases; nucleotides not matched to a gene: 6. Germline V CDR1 and CDR2: KGHSH, LQKENI. The CDR3 nucleotides read TGTGCCAGCTCACTGGAAACAGGGGTCTACGAGCAGTACTTC. It codes for CASSLETGVYEQYF.

The chain has TRBV29-1 and TRBJ1-4, with 9 bases fitting TRBD1. Germline values: CDR1 SQVTM, CDR2 ANQGSEA. V trimming: 7 bases; J trimming: 8 bases; junction bases outside the gene matches: 8. This CDR3 contains 13 residues. Here the CDR3 DNA reads TGCAGCGCCCCGGACAGGGGTGACGAAAAACTGTTTTTT. Translating gives CSAPDRGDEKLFF.

The chain is built from TRBV7-9 and TRBJ2-3; 8 bases fit TRBD2. Germline V lookup: CDR1 SEHNR, CDR2 FQNEAQ (reference sequence). This CDR3 has 16 residues. Germline trimming cut 5 bases from V and 10 bases from J; bases unmatched to any gene: 17. The CDR3 nucleotides are TGTGCCAGCAGCCTCTTGACTAGCGCTTCGGGGAGGGCGCAGTATTTT. As protein: CASSLLTSASGRAQYF. Using reference TRBV7-9 and TRBJ2-3 for the parts outside the CDR3, the full variable domain is DTGVSQNPRHKITKRGQNVTFRCDPISEHNRLYWYRQTLGQGPEFLTYFQNEAQLEKSRLLSDRFSAERPKGSFSTLEIQRTEQGDSAMYLCASSLLTSASGRAQYFGPGTRLTVL.

The V and J genes are TRBV27 and TRBJ2-7, with D tentatively TRBD2 (6 bases). CDR1 and CDR2 from the germline V gene are MNHEY and SMNVEV (reference sequence). The V and J ends lost 1 base and 6 bases respectively, with 28 bases between them. The CDR3 is 19 residues long. CDR3 DNA sequence: TGTGCCAGCAGTTTATATATCCCTTTACATTCCAGCGGGTGTTGCGAGCAGTACTTC. As protein: CASSLYIPLHSSGCCEQYF.

CDR3 sequence (DNA): TGTGCCTGGAGTGTAAGCCGGGGGAAAGCAGATCAGCCCCAGCATTTT. Protein product: CAWSVSRGKADQPQHF. The V and J genes are TRBV30 and TRBJ1-5, with D maybe TRBD1 (5 bases). V was clipped by 0 bases and J by 5 bases, with 17 bases between them. CDR3 length equals 16 residues. Germline CDR1 reads GTSNPN; CDR2 reads SVGIG (reference sequence). Supplemented by reference TRBV30 and TRBJ1-5, the full variable domain reads SQTIHQWPATLVQPVGSPLSLECTVEGTSNPNLYWYRQAAGRGLQLLFYSVGIGQISSEVPQNLSASRPQDRQFILSSKKLLLSDSGFYLCAWSVSRGKADQPQHFGDGTRLSIL.

This chain links TRBV4-1 with TRBJ2-5, with 10 bases that match TRBD2. The closer fit of TRBJ2-7 to the DNA end suggests the J call may be wrong. This CDR3 has 16 amino acids. The germline CDR1 and CDR2 sequences are MGHRA and YSYEKL. CDR3 residues: CASSQLKAGGPYEQYF. In nucleotides, the CDR3 is TGCGCCAGCAGCCAACTTAAAGCGGGAGGGCCCTACGAGCAGTACTTC.

The V gene is TRBV28, the J gene TRBJ2-1; 13 positions agree with TRBD2. Germline V gives CDR1 MDHEN, CDR2 SYDVKM. J lost 5 bases, V lost 8 bases, and 6 bases had no gene match. The length of the CDR3 is 15 residues. This CDR3 is CASQTSGGLNNEQFF. CDR3 coding DNA: TGTGCCAGCCAGACTAGCGGGGGGCTTAACAATGAGCAGTTCTTC.

Worth noting for this clone: Compared with germline, one end of the junction differs, possibly owing to a read error. V gene TRBV7-7 combines with J gene TRBJ2-5; 8 nucleotides agree with TRBD1. Germline CDR1 reads SSHAT; CDR2 reads FNYEAQ (reference sequence). The CDR3 consists of 15 residues. CDR3 nucleotides: TGTGCTAGCAGCCCCGTGACAGGGGCGCAAGAGACCCAGTACTTC. This codes for CASSPVTGAQETQYF.

This chain's CDR3 is CASSRTSSVYEQYF. CDR3 in DNA: TGTGCCAGCAGCCGGACTAGCTCAGTCTACGAGCAGTACTTC. The chain carries TRBV7-9 and TRBJ2-7, with 8 bases matching TRBD2. Germline assignment: CDR1 SEHNR and CDR2 FQNEAQ (reference sequence). The CDR3 runs to 14 residues. With V trimmed by 5 bases and J by 3 bases, 6 bases remained unmatched.